This TCR beta chain was sequenced during a study of blood T cell repertoires in COVID-19 (dated by TCRdb to 2020 to 2022). For the wider study: Samples covering the acute and convalescent phases of COVID-19 were provided by collaborators in the United States, Italy and Spain. The prospective study material was composed of cDNA or gDNA derived from T cells, B-cell-depleted T cells, or PBMCs. Subjects who had been exposed to COVID-19, were actively infected with it, or had recovered from it provided the deeply sampled blood TCRbeta repertoires that made up the dataset. The repertoires were made available in a free public database intended to serve as a resource for research on the immune response to SARS-CoV-2. The samples were drawn from the first 160 participants of the ongoing ImmuneRACE study and from 1,254 subjects provided by 6 global collaborators. The sample metadata nearly always contained a de-identified subject ID, COVID-19 status, age in years and sex. Where available, HLA class I and class II types were taken from metadata supplied by the sample provider and were not determined by assay-based typing.

Broader findings and caveats from the paper: The quantity of clinical and demographic metadata differed by source and by participant and was supplied without curation.

Whole blood was collected in K2EDTA tubes by collaborating institutions according to the institutions' own protocols. For TCRbeta analysis, collaborators shipped samples as frozen whole blood, isolated PBMCs, or DNA extracted from either of those sample types. TCRbeta CDR3 regions were amplified from genomic DNA using the immunoSEQ Assay, a bias-controlled multiplex PCR. The original pipeline was this. The number of nucleated cells in each sample was estimated from the amplification of reference gene primers within the assay. Sequence reads were collapsed and filtered to measure the absolute abundance of every unique TCRbeta CDR3 rearrangement. Productive Simpson clonality was computed per sample as the square root of Simpson's diversity index over productive rearrangements. This immuneACCESS table, as held by TCRdb, lists in-frame sequences with V and J called but not all clones. Of the missing ones, under half trace to an unresolved V gene in checked studies; the others have no known cause. D and trimming were read from the DNA, whereas the V and J calls and clone size are those reported in that table. Recorded for this sample are 100,000 to 150,000 clones; under 85% of them occurred a single time. About 12% of the sample rests with the top ten.

Cut back by 3 bases and 0 bases, the V and J ends lie 9 bases apart. Reading the germline V gene (reference sequence) gives CDR1 SEHNR and CDR2 FQNEAQ. Including cysteine and phenylalanine, the CDR3 has 15 amino acids. The kept DNA is CDR3 alone, 45 bases in frame from the first base. Note on this clone: It lacks a known antigen. Per-base qualities were not stored, and no clone one base away is much larger.

Sequencing input: peripheral blood. The TCR was taken from a woman aged 55 to 70 with acute or convalescent COVID-19. The sequence joins TRBV7-9 to TRBJ2-1; a weak D assignment points to TRBD1 (5 bases agree). This receptor carries the CDR3 CASSFGQSSYNEQFF. The DNA sequence is as follows: TGTGCCAGCAGCTTTGGACAAAGCTCCTACAATGAGCAGTTCTTC.